Presented here are 2 T cell receptor beta chains from one specimen sequenced in a study of tumor-infiltrating lymphocytes in localized non-small cell lung cancer. Measured with immunoSEQ multiplex PCR; TCRdb has only the in-frame clones, and not every one. The data show tens of thousands of clones, with 70% to 90% seen just once and approximately 2% held by the top ten. The sample consisted of lung tumor tissue. The receptor source for this set is a human donor with non-small cell lung cancer.

This chain connects TRBV5-1 to TRBJ1-6; possibly TRBD1 for D (5 bases). Trimming removed 4 bases from V and 0 bases from J, with 11 bases in between. Germline CDR1 is SGHRS and CDR2 is YFSETQ. The length of the CDR3 is 16 residues. DNA for the CDR3: TGCGCCAGCAGCCGCGGTCAGGGCTCCTATAATTCACCCCTCCACTTT. This gives the protein CASSRGQGSYNSPLHF.

This chain connects TRBV7-2 to TRBJ1-5; maybe TRBD1 (6 bases). The V gene lost 1 base and the J gene lost 5 bases, with 15 bases spanning the gap. Germline CDR1 SGHTA, CDR2 FQGNSA. This CDR3 comprises 16 residues. The CDR3 protein is CASSLVGGGPDQPQHF. The CDR3 bases are TGTGCCAGCAGCTTAGTCGGGGGGGGCCCAGATCAGCCCCAGCATTTT.